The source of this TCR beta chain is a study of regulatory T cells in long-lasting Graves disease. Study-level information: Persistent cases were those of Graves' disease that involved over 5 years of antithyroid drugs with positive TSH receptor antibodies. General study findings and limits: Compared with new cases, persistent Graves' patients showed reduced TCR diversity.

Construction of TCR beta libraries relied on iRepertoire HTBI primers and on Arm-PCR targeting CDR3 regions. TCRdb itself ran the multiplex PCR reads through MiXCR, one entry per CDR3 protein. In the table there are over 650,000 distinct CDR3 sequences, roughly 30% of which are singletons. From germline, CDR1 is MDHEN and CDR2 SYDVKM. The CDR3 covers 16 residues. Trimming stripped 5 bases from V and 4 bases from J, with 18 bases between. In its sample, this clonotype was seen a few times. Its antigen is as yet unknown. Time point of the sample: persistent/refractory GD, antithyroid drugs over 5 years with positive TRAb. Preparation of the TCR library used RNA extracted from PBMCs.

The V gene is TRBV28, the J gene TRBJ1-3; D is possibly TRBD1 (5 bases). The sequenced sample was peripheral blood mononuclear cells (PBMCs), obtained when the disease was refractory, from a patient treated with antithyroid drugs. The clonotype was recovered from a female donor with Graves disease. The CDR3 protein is CASSPSGGRLGNTIYF. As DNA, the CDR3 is TGTGCCAGCAGTCCGTCGGGGGGGAGATTAGGAAACACCATATATTTT. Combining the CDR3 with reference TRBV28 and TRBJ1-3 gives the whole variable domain DVKVTQSSRYLVKRTGEKVFLECVQDMDHENMFWYRQDPGLGLRLIYFSYDVKMKEKGDIPEGYSVSREKKERFSLILESASTNQTSMYLCASSPSGGRLGNTIYFGEGSWLTVV.